The 22 T cell receptor beta chains below all came from one sample that was sequenced in a study of blood T cell repertoires in COVID-19. Sequencing used immunoSEQ multiplex PCR; TCRdb keeps in-frame clones, though not all of them. The sample lists over 200,000 clones; roughly 84% were seen once. Material for sequencing was peripheral blood. Receptors originate from a middle-aged man with active or convalescent COVID-19.

The chain links TRBV3-1 (or the pseudogene TRBV3-2) to TRBJ2-2; 9 bases are shared with TRBD1. The CDR3 extends over 16 amino acids. V gave up 6 bases and J gave up 5 bases; unmatched junction bases: 10. From germline, CDR1 is LGHDT and CDR2 YNNKEL (reference sequence). CDR3 in amino acids: CASRRQGESGTGELFF. CDR3 nucleotides: TGTGCCAGCAGACGACAGGGGGAATCGGGAACCGGGGAGCTGTTTTTT.

The V call is TRBV24-1, the J call TRBJ1-2, with D possibly matching TRBD1 (5 bases). The germline gives CDR1 KGHDR, CDR2 SFDVKD. V shed 4 bases and J shed 4 bases, with 21 bases lying between them. The CDR3 is 17 amino acids. The CDR3 coding sequence is TGTGCCACCAGTGACTATGGGGGGGGGATTTGGAGCTATGGCTACACCTTC. This codes for CATSDYGGGIWSYGYTF.

V and J are TRBV6-5 and TRBJ1-1, with no clear D. CDR1 and CDR2 from the germline V gene are MNHEY and SVGAGI. Trimming pared 5 bases from V and 2 bases from J, leaving 3 bases between. This CDR3 is 11 amino acids long. CDR3 in amino acids: CASSTNTEAFF. The CDR3 DNA follows: TGTGCCAGCAGTACAAACACTGAAGCTTTCTTT.

The rearrangement joins TRBV14 to TRBJ1-6, with D hard to call. Trimming cost V 4 bases and J 7 bases, with 8 bases left between them. The CDR3 extends over 13 amino acids. CDR1 SGHDN and CDR2 FVKESK come from the germline V gene. CDR3: CASSLSQNSPLHF. The CDR3 bases are TGTGCCAGCAGCCTTAGCCAGAATTCACCCCTCCACTTT.

CDR3 amino acids: CATSSGGHQETQYF. DNA of the CDR3: TGCGCCACCTCTAGCGGGGGTCACCAAGAGACCCAGTACTTC. This chain connects TRBV4-1 to TRBJ2-5, with 10 bases fitting TRBD2. J gave up 0 bases and V 10 bases, and 5 bases lay outside the gene matches. CDR1 and CDR2 from the germline V gene are MGHRA and YSYEKL. The length of the CDR3 is 14 residues.

This clone was observed a handful of times. The chain couples TRBV7-3 to TRBJ1-6; no clear D. CDR3 length: 12 amino acids. V lost 1 base and J lost 9, with 4 bases in between. Germline assignment: CDR1 SGHTA and CDR2 FQGTGA. CDR3 amino acids: CASSLNGSPLHF. In nucleotides, the CDR3 is TGTGCCAGCAGCTTAAACGGTTCACCCCTCCACTTT.

The chain joins TRBV19 to TRBJ1-5; 10 nucleotides align to TRBD1. CDR1 and CDR2 (germline): LNHDA, SQIVND (reference sequence). V gave up 3 bases and J gave up 4 bases; unmatched junction bases: 9. The CDR3 is 17 amino acids. CDR3: CASSIGQGVPANQPQHF. The CDR3 DNA follows: TGTGCCAGTAGTATCGGACAGGGGGTACCAGCAAATCAGCCCCAGCATTTT. The full variable domain, with the rest looked up from reference TRBV19 and TRBJ1-5, is DGGITQSPKYLFRKEGQNVTLSCEQNLNHDAMYWYRQDPGQGLRLIYYSQIVNDFQKGDIAEGYSVSREKKESFPLTVTSAQKNPTAFYLCASSIGQGVPANQPQHFGDGTRLSIL.

The chain uses TRBV5-4 and TRBJ2-7; 7 nucleotides align to TRBD1. This CDR3 spans 16 amino acids. Germline V gene sequence: CDR1 SGHNT, CDR2 YYREEE (reference sequence). After removal of 4 bases from V and 3 bases from J, the junction contained 13 bases not matched to a gene. The CDR3 loop is CASSPYTGVSLYEQYF. CDR3 DNA: TGTGCCAGCAGCCCCTATACAGGGGTTTCCCTCTACGAGCAGTACTTC.

The gene calls are TRBV5-4 and TRBJ1-1; D is unresolved. CDR1 is SGHNT, CDR2 YYREEE, per germline (reference sequence). Trimming removed 4 bases at V and 5 bases at J, with 12 bases between. This CDR3 comprises 13 residues. CDR3 region: CASSRLGRTEAFF. The CDR3 nucleotides read TGTGCCAGCAGCCGATTGGGGAGGACTGAAGCTTTCTTT.

The J gene is TRBJ1-2, the V gene TRBV7-2, with no clear D. Trimming took off 5 bases at V and 6 bases at J, with 13 bases between the two ends. The CDR3 extends over 13 amino acids. Germline lookup yields CDR1 SGHTA and CDR2 FQGNSA. The CDR3 coding sequence is TGTGCCAGCAGCCCGTTGCGGGCTCATGGCTACACCTTC. Translating it yields CASSPLRAHGYTF. Supplemented by reference TRBV7-2 and TRBJ1-2, the full variable domain reads GAGVSQSPSNKVTEKGKDVELRCDPISGHTALYWYRQSLGQGLEFLIYFQGNSAPDKSGLPSDRFSAERTGGSVSTLTIQRTQQEDSAVYLCASSPLRAHGYTFGSGTRLTVV.

The rearrangement links TRBV27 to TRBJ2-7, with a tentative D call TRBD1 (6 bases). CDR1 and CDR2 (germline): MNHEY, SMNVEV (reference sequence). The CDR3 loop spans 13 amino acids. The V end lost 4 bases, the J end lost 3 bases, and 10 bases lay between the germline ends. The CDR3: CASSSTGIYEQYF. The CDR3 DNA sequence: TGTGCCAGCAGTTCCACAGGGATCTACGAGCAGTACTTC.

The chain recombines TRBV14 with TRBJ2-5; 12 bases match TRBD2. The CDR3 is 19 residues long. Trimming cost V 4 bases and J 3 bases; bases outside gene matches: 15. CDR1 and CDR2 from the germline V gene are SGHDN and FVKESK. The CDR3 is CASSRWDWLAGGREETQYF. The CDR3 nucleotides read TGTGCCAGCAGCCGCTGGGATTGGCTAGCGGGGGGGCGAGAAGAGACCCAGTACTTC.

The CDR3 DNA sequence: TGTGCCTGGGCTAACACACGACAGGGGGCGCCGAAAAATGAAAAACTGTTTTTT. Amino acid sequence: CAWANTRQGAPKNEKLFF. The chain has TRBV30 and TRBJ1-4; 10 nucleotides agree with TRBD1. The CDR3 sequence is 18 residues long. V was pared by 5 bases and J by 5 bases, with 17 bases of the junction left unmatched. Germline V lookup: CDR1 GTSNPN, CDR2 SVGIG (reference sequence).

The rearrangement uses TRBV5-4 and TRBJ2-1, with TRBD1 identical over 9 bases. CDR3 length equals 16 residues. J lost 1 base, V lost 5 bases, and 7 bases had no gene match. Germline V gives CDR1 SGHNT, CDR2 YYREEE (reference sequence). The CDR3 nucleotides read TGTGCCAGCAGGCCCGGACAGGGGATTTCCTACAATGAGCAGTTCTTC. Residues: CASRPGQGISYNEQFF.

This chain joins TRBV27 and TRBJ2-7; possible D gene TRBD1, 6 bases. V gave up 3 bases and J gave up 3 bases, with 9 bases separating them. Germline CDR1 MNHEY, CDR2 SMNVEV (reference sequence). The CDR3 extends over 13 amino acids. CDR3 loop: CASSLTGFYEQYF. The CDR3 nucleotides read TGTGCCAGCAGTTTGACAGGCTTCTACGAGCAGTACTTC.

The chain links TRBV5-6 to TRBJ2-7; D not certain. Per germline, CDR1 SGHDT and CDR2 YYEEEE. V was shortened by 3 bases and J by 0 bases, with 10 bases between the two germline ends. This CDR3 is 14 amino acids long. The CDR3 bases are TGTGCCAGCAGCTCTTCCGGTAGCTCCTACGAGCAGTACTTC. This codes for CASSSSGSSYEQYF.

This chain joins TRBV7-9 and TRBJ1-2; TRBD1 matches at 7 bases. CDR1 and CDR2 (germline): SEHNR, FQNEAQ (reference sequence). The ends lost 4 bases at V and 2 bases at J; junction bases unmatched: 7. The CDR3 totals 15 residues. CDR3 residues: CASSSKQGINYGYTF. The CDR3 DNA follows: TGTGCCAGCAGCTCGAAACAGGGGATCAACTATGGCTACACCTTC. The whole variable domain, filled in from reference TRBV7-9 and TRBJ1-2, reads DTGVSQNPRHKITKRGQNVTFRCDPISEHNRLYWYRQTLGQGPEFLTYFQNEAQLEKSRLLSDRFSAERPKGSFSTLEIQRTEQGDSAMYLCASSSKQGINYGYTFGSGTRLTVV.

This clone is a singleton in its sample. The J gene is TRBJ1-2, the V gene TRBV21-1; the table's D call, TRBD1, was not checked against the DNA. TRBV21-1 is a pseudogene segment. The CDR3 runs to 14 residues. The CDR3 reads CASEWAGGGYGYTF. The CDR3 region has the DNA TGTGCCAGCGAGTGGGCAGGGGGCGGCTATGGCTACACCTTC.

The chain joins TRBV27 to TRBJ2-5; D uncertain. This CDR3 has 13 amino acids. Germline loops: CDR1 MNHEY, CDR2 SMNVEV (reference sequence). Trimming took 4 bases from V and 2 from J, leaving 8 bases between them. The CDR3 coding sequence is TGTGCCAGCAGTTACGACACGCAAGAGACCCAGTACTTC. Translated: CASSYDTQETQYF.

This chain joins TRBV5-4 and TRBJ1-2; D unclear. V was cut by 3 bases and J by 0 bases, with 12 bases left in between. From germline, CDR1 is SGHNT and CDR2 YYREEE (reference sequence). This CDR3 contains 15 residues. CDR3 sequence reads: CASSSRHAPNYGYTF. Here the CDR3 DNA reads TGTGCCAGCAGCTCCAGGCATGCCCCTAACTATGGCTACACCTTC. Using reference TRBV5-4 and TRBJ1-2 for the parts outside the CDR3, the full variable domain is ETGVTQSPTHLIKTRGQQVTLRCSSQSGHNTVSWYQQALGQGPQFIFQYYREEENGRGNFPPRFSGLQFPNYSSELNVNALELDDSALYLCASSSRHAPNYGYTFGSGTRLTVV.

V gene TRBV3-1 (or the pseudogene TRBV3-2) combines with J gene TRBJ2-5; no clear D. V was clipped by 4 bases and J by 2 bases, with 8 bases between them. Germline CDR1 reads LGHDT; CDR2 reads YNNKEL (reference sequence). This CDR3 contains 13 residues. The CDR3: CASSPVRQETQYF. The CDR3 nucleotides are TGTGCCAGCAGCCCGGTACGGCAAGAGACCCAGTACTTC.

This clone has a handful of counts. The chain uses TRBV28 and TRBJ1-3; TRBD1 might be the D (6 bases). The CDR3 consists of 16 residues. Germline V gives CDR1 MDHEN, CDR2 SYDVKM. Trimming removed 2 bases at V and 4 bases at J, with 15 bases between. The CDR3 DNA follows: TGTGCCAGCAGTTTAAACCGCAGGGGCGCCGGAAACACCATATATTTT. Translation gives CASSLNRRGAGNTIYF.